Presented here are 17 T cell receptor beta chains from one specimen sequenced in a study of CD8 T cells in Susac syndrome. Reverse transcription of roughly 0.5 to 1 ug RNA used random hexamers. Each CDR3 protein gets one entry after TCRdb re-called the immunoSEQ multiplex PCR reads with MiXCR. The sample lists about 300,000 distinct CDR3 sequences, over 75% occurring once. Sample: CD8+ T cells from PBMCs. These receptor sequences come from a human donor with multiple sclerosis.

The chain employs TRBV27 and TRBJ2-3; the D is unclear. With 3 bases removed from V and 0 bases from J, the gap between germline ends came to 13 bases. The CDR3 has 16 residues. CDR1 and CDR2 (germline): MNHEY, SMNVEV (reference sequence). The CDR3 DNA sequence: TGTGCCAGCAGTTTCATAGGGTTTTCTAGCACAGATACGCAGTATTTT. This codes for CASSFIGFSSTDTQYF.

The genes are TRBV29-1 and TRBJ1-1; tentative D call: TRBD1 (5 bases). The CDR3 is 14 residues long. Germline V gene sequence: CDR1 SQVTM, CDR2 ANQGSEA. Trimming stripped 3 bases from V and 1 base from J, with 12 bases between. The chain's CDR3 is CSVEYLGGNTEAFF. CDR3 DNA: TGCAGCGTTGAGTACCTCGGGGGGAACACTGAAGCTTTCTTT. Variable domain in full (rest from reference TRBV29-1 and TRBJ1-1): SAVISQKPSRDICQRGTSLTIQCQVDSQVTMMFWYRQQPGQSLTLIATANQGSEATYESGFVIDKFPISRPNLTFSTLTVSNMSPEDSSIYLCSVEYLGGNTEAFFGQGTRLTVV.

The chain combines TRBV27 with TRBJ2-7; D tentatively fits TRBD1 or TRBD2 (5 bases each). Trimming shortened V by 2 bases and J by 3 bases, and 17 bases separated the two germline ends. This CDR3 has 16 residues. Germline CDR1 and CDR2: MNHEY and SMNVEV (reference sequence). The CDR3 DNA is TGTGCCAGCAGTTTAACCGGGGCGCTCCACTTCTACGAGCAGTACTTC. Protein sequence: CASSLTGALHFYEQYF.

The gene calls are TRBV6-5 and TRBJ2-7, with unresolved D. The germline V and J ends were trimmed by 4 bases and 7 bases, with 11 bases remaining between them. This CDR3 is 12 amino acids long. Germline assignment: CDR1 MNHEY and CDR2 SVGAGI. CDR3 nucleotides: TGTGCCAGCAGTTCCCCAAAGGGAGAGCAGTACTTC. Translating gives CASSSPKGEQYF.

The chain combines TRBV6-2 or TRBV6-3 with TRBJ2-3; D ambiguous. CDR1 and CDR2 (germline): MNHEY, SVGEGT. The CDR3 covers 14 residues. The V and J ends lost 6 bases and 7 bases respectively, with 17 bases between them. CDR3: CASRPIPDTYTQYF. CDR3 nucleotide sequence: TGTGCCAGCAGACCGATCCCCGACACCTATACGCAGTATTTT.

This chain joins TRBV5-1 and TRBJ2-7, with a weak D call TRBD1 (5 bases). The V gene lost 4 bases and the J gene lost 6 bases, with 11 bases spanning the gap. This CDR3 region has 12 residues. CDR1 is SGHRS, CDR2 YFSETQ, per germline. CDR3 DNA sequence: TGCGCCAGCAGCATTGGCAGGGTCGAGCAGTACTTC. This translates into CASSIGRVEQYF.

The V call is TRBV6-2 or TRBV6-3, the J call TRBJ1-5; no clear D. Germline V gene sequence: CDR1 MNHEY, CDR2 SVGEGT. The CDR3 extends over 13 amino acids. V lost 6 bases and J 5 bases, leaving 11 bases between the germline ends. CDR3 sequence (DNA): TGTGCCAGCAGCTATCTATCAGATCAGCCCCAGCATTTT. Residues: CASSYLSDQPQHF.

V and J are TRBV6-5 and TRBJ1-5; D is unresolved. V lost 0 bases and J lost 2, with 8 bases in between. The germline CDR1 and CDR2 sequences are MNHEY and SVGAGI. CDR3 length: 15 residues. The CDR3 DNA sequence: TGTGCCAGCAGTTACTCGATAGCTGGCAATCAGCCCCAGCATTTT. Protein: CASSYSIAGNQPQHF.

The V gene is TRBV9, the J gene TRBJ2-7, with D possibly being TRBD2 (5 bases). The CDR3 has 13 amino acids. V was cut by 3 bases and J by 2 bases, with 9 bases left in between. Germline CDR1 SGDLS, CDR2 YYNGEE. CDR3 protein: CASSAGIAYEQYF. In nucleotides, the CDR3 is TGTGCCAGCAGCGCCGGGATAGCCTACGAGCAGTACTTC.

This chain connects TRBV24-1 to TRBJ2-2; D is unclear. The germline V gene encodes CDR1 KGHDR and CDR2 SFDVKD. This CDR3 has 16 amino acids. Between the trimmed V and J ends, which lost 5 bases and 2 bases, there was a span of 14 bases. The CDR3 DNA reads TGTGCCACCAGTGCCGTAGCTAGTGTAAACACCGGGGAGCTGTTTTTT. Translating gives CATSAVASVNTGELFF.

The V and J genes are TRBV20-1 and TRBJ2-7, with TRBD2 identical over 9 bases. CDR1 and CDR2 (germline): DFQATT, SNEGSKA (reference sequence). V trimming: 2 bases; J trimming: 4 bases; junction bases outside the gene matches: 0. This CDR3 has 12 residues. The DNA of the CDR3 is TGCAGTGCTAGACTAGCGGGGTACGAGCAGTACTTC. This gives the protein CSARLAGYEQYF.

The count of this clonotype is one. This rearrangement joins TRBV20-1 to TRBJ2-7, with 7 positions matching TRBD2. There are 16 residues in the CDR3. Unmatched junction bases numbered 12, after V lost 0 bases and J lost 4 bases. CDR1 is DFQATT and CDR2 is SNEGSKA in the germline V gene (reference sequence). The CDR3 nucleotides read TGCAGTGCTAGAGATCCTTATGAGGGAGGGCCTTACGAGCAGTACTTC. Its protein is CSARDPYEGGPYEQYF.

V is TRBV19 and J is TRBJ1-5; D is possibly TRBD1 (6 bases). The germline V gene has CDR1 LNHDA and CDR2 SQIVND (reference sequence). CDR3 length: 15 amino acids. Between the trimmed V and J ends, which lost 3 bases and 0 bases, there was a span of 9 bases. CDR3 in DNA: TGTGCCAGTAGTATGGACAGCTATAGCAATCAGCCCCAGCATTTT. Protein sequence: CASSMDSYSNQPQHF.

This clonotype was seen a single time. The rearrangement joins TRBV6-2 or TRBV6-3 to TRBJ2-7; 9 bases are a match to TRBD2. Per the germline V gene, CDR1 is MNHEY and CDR2 is SVGEGT. CDR3 length: 17 amino acids. With 0 bases clipped from V and 5 bases from J, the junction kept 11 bases outside the gene matches. CDR3 sequence reads: CASSYSNAGGPRNEQYF. In DNA form, the CDR3 reads TGTGCCAGCAGTTACTCGAACGCGGGAGGGCCGCGAAACGAGCAGTACTTC.

This clonotype was counted once. This chain joins TRBV7-9 and TRBJ2-7; the D gene could be TRBD1 or TRBD2 (5 bases each). Deletions cut 2 bases from V and 0 bases from J, with 11 bases between. The germline gives CDR1 SEHNR, CDR2 FQNEAQ (reference sequence). This CDR3 comprises 15 residues. The CDR3 region has the DNA TGTGCCAGCAGCTTACGGGGCTTTGACTCCTACGAGCAGTACTTC. Translated, it gives CASSLRGFDSYEQYF.

The rearrangement links TRBV10-3 to TRBJ2-7; D call uncertain. Germline V lookup: CDR1 ENHRY, CDR2 SYGVKD. The CDR3 is 12 residues long. Trimming took off 2 bases at V and 5 bases at J, with 7 bases between the two ends. The CDR3 region has the DNA TGTGCCATCAGTGAGGAAGCCGACGAGCAGTACTTC. Amino acid sequence: CAISEEADEQYF.

This clonotype was seen just once. This sequence joins TRBV5-6 and TRBJ1-5; TRBD1 is a possible D gene (5 bases). The CDR3 runs to 14 residues. Germline assignment: CDR1 SGHDT and CDR2 YYEEEE. V shed 2 bases and J shed 4 bases, with 10 bases lying between them. CDR3 coding DNA: TGTGCCAGCAGCTTATCGACAGCAAATCAGCCCCAGCATTTT. Protein: CASSLSTANQPQHF.